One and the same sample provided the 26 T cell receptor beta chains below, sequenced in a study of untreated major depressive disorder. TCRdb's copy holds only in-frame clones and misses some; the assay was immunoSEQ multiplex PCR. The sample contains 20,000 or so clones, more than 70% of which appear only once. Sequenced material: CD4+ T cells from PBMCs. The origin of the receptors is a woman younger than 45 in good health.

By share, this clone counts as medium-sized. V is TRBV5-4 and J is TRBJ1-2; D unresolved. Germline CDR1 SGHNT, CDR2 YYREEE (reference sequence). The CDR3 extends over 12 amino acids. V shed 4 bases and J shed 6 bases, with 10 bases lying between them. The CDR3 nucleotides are TGTGCCAGCAGCCTGGGCGTCGATGGCTACACCTTC. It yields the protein CASSLGVDGYTF. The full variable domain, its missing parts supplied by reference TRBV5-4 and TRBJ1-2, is ETGVTQSPTHLIKTRGQQVTLRCSSQSGHNTVSWYQQALGQGPQFIFQYYREEENGRGNFPPRFSGLQFPNYSSELNVNALELDDSALYLCASSLGVDGYTFGSGTRLTVV.

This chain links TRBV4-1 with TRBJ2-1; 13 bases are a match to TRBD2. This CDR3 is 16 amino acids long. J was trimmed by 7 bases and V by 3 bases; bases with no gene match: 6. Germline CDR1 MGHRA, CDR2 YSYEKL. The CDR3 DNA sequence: TGCGCCAGCAGCCACGGACTAGCGGGAGTGTCTAATGAGCAGTTCTTC. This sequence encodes CASSHGLAGVSNEQFF.

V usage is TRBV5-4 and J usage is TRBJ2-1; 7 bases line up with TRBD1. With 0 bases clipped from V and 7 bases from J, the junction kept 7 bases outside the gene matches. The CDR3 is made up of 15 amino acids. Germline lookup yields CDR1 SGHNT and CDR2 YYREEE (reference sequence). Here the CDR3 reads CASSLGQGRRNEQFF. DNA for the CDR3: TGTGCCAGCAGCTTGGGACAGGGTCGGAGGAATGAGCAGTTCTTC. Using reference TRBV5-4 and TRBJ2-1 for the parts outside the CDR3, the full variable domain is ETGVTQSPTHLIKTRGQQVTLRCSSQSGHNTVSWYQQALGQGPQFIFQYYREEENGRGNFPPRFSGLQFPNYSSELNVNALELDDSALYLCASSLGQGRRNEQFFGPGTRLTVL.

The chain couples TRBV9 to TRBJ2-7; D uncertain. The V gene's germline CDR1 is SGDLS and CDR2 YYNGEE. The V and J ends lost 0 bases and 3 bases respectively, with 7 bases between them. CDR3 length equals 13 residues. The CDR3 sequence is CASSVGLGYEQYF. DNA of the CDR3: TGTGCCAGCAGCGTAGGACTTGGCTACGAGCAGTACTTC.

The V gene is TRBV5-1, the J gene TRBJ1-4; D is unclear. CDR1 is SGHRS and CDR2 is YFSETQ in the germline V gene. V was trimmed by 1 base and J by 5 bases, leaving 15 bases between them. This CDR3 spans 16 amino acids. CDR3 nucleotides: TGCGCCAGCAGCTTGTTCGCCTCAGGAGGAAATGAAAAACTGTTTTTT. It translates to CASSLFASGGNEKLFF.

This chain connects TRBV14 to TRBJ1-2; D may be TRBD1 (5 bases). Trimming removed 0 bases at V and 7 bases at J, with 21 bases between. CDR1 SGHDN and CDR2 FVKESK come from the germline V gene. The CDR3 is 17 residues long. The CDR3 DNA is TGTGCCAGCAGCCAAGATAGTTCCAGGGCTCGAGCGGTTGGCTACACCTTC. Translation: CASSQDSSRARAVGYTF.

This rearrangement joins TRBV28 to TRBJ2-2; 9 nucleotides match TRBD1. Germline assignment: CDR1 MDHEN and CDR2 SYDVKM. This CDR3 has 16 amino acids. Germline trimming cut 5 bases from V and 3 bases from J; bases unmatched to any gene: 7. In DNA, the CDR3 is TGTGCCAGCAGTCACCTCCGGACAGGGGACACCGGGGAGCTGTTTTTT. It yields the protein CASSHLRTGDTGELFF. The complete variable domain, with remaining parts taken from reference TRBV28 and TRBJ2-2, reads DVKVTQSSRYLVKRTGEKVFLECVQDMDHENMFWYRQDPGLGLRLIYFSYDVKMKEKGDIPEGYSVSREKKERFSLILESASTNQTSMYLCASSHLRTGDTGELFFGEGSRLTVL.

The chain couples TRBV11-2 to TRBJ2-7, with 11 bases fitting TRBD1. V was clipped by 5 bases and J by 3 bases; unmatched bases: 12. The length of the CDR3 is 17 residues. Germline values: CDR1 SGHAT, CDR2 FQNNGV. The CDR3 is CASSPRSRTGGGYEQYF. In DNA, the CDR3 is TGTGCCAGCAGCCCCCGTTCCCGGACAGGGGGCGGCTACGAGCAGTACTTC.

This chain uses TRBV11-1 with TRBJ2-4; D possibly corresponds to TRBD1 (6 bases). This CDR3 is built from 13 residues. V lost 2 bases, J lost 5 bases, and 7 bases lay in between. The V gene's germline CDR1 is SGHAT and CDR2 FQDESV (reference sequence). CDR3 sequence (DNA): TGTGCCAGCAGCTTAAACAGGGAAAACATTCAGTACTTC. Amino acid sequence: CASSLNRENIQYF.

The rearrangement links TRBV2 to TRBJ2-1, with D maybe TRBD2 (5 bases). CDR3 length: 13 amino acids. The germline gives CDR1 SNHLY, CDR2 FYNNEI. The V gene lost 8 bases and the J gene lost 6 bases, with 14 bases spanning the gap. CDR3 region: CASSTRAGNEQFF. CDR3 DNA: TGTGCCAGCTCGACGCGGGCTGGCAATGAGCAGTTCTTC.

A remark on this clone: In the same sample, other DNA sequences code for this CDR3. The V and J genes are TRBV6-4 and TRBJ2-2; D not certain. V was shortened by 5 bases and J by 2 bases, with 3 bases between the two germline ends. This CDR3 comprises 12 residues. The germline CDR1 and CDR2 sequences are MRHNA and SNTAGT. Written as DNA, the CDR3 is TGTGCCAGCAGTCCCAACACCGGGGAGCTGTTTTTT. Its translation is CASSPNTGELFF.

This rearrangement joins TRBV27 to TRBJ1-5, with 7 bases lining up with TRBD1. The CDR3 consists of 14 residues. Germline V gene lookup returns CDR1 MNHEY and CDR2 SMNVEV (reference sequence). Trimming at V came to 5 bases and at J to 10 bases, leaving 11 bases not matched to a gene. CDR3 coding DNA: TGTGCCAGCAGTCAGCACCGACAGGGATCCCCCCAGCATTTT. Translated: CASSQHRQGSPQHF.

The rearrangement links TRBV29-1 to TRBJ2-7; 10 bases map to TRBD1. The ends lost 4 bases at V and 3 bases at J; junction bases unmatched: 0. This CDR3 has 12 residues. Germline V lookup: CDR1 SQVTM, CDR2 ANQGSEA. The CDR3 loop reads CSVGTGGYEQYF. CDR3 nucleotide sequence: TGCAGCGTTGGGACAGGGGGCTACGAGCAGTACTTC.

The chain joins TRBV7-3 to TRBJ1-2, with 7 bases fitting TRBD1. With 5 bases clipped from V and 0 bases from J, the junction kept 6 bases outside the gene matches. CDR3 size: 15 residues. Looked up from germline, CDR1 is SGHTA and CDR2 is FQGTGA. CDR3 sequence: CASSPGTDTNYGYTF. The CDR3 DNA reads TGTGCCAGCAGCCCAGGGACAGATACTAACTATGGCTACACCTTC.

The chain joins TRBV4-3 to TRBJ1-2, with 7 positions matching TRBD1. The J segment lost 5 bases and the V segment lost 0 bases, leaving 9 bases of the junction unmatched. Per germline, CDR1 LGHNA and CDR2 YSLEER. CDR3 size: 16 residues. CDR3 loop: CASSQEGGSSIYGYTF. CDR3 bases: TGCGCCAGCAGCCAAGAAGGGGGCTCGAGTATTTATGGCTACACCTTC.

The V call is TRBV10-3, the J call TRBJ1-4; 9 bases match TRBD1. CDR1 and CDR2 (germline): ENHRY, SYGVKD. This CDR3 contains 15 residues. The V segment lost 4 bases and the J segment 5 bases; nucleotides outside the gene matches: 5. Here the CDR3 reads CAISVTGGANEKLFF. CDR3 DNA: TGTGCCATCAGTGTGACAGGGGGAGCAAATGAAAAACTGTTTTTT.

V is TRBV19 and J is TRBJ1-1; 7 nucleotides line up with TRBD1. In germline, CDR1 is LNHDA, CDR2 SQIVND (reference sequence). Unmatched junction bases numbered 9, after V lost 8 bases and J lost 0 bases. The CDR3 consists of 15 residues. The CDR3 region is CASAKQGSMNTEAFF. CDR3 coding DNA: TGTGCCAGTGCAAAACAGGGGTCTATGAACACTGAAGCTTTCTTT.

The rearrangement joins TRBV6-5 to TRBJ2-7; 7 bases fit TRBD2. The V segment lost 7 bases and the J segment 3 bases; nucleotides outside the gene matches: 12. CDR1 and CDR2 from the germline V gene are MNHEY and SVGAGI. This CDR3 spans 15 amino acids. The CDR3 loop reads CASNLLAPDCYEQYF. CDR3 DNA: TGTGCCAGCAACCTACTAGCGCCGGATTGCTACGAGCAGTACTTC.

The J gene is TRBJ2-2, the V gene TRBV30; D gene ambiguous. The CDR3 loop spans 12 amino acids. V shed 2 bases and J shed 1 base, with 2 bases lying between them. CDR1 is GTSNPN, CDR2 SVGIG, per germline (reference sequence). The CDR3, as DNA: TGTGCCTGGAGTTGGAACACCGGGGAGCTGTTTTTT. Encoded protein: CAWSWNTGELFF.

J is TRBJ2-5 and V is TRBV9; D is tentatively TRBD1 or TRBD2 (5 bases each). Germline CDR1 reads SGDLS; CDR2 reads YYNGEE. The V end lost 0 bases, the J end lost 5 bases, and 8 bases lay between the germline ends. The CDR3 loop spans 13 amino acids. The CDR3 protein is CASSVAWGETQYF. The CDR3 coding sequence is TGTGCCAGCAGCGTAGCTTGGGGGGAGACCCAGTACTTC.

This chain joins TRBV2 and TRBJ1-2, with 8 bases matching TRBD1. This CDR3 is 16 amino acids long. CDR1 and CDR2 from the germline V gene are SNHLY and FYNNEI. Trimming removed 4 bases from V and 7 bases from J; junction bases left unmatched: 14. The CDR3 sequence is CASSAWDRRRSGGYTF. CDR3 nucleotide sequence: TGTGCCAGCAGTGCATGGGACAGGCGGAGGTCAGGTGGCTACACCTTC.

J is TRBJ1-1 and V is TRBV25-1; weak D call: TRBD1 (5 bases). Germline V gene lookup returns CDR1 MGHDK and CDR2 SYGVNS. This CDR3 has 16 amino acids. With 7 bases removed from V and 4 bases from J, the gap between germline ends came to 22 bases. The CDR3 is CASTETATVKGTEAFF. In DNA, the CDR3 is TGTGCCAGCACCGAGACAGCGACTGTAAAGGGCACTGAAGCTTTCTTT. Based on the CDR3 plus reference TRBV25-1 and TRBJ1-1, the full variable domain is EADIYQTPRYLVIGTGKKITLECSQTMGHDKMYWYQQDPGMELHLIHYSYGVNSTEKGDLSSESTVSRIRTEHFPLTLESARPSHTSQYLCASTETATVKGTEAFFGQGTRLTVV.

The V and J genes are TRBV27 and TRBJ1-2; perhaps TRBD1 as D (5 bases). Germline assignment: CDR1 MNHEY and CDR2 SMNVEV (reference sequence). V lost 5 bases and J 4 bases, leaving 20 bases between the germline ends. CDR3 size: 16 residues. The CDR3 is CASSPWDRAVGYGYTF. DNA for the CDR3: TGTGCCAGCAGTCCGTGGGACCGCGCCGTCGGCTATGGCTACACCTTC.

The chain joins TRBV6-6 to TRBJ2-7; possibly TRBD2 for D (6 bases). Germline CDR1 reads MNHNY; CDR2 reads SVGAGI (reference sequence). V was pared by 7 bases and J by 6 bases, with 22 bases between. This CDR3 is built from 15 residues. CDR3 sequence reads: CASTPGGAVVFEQYF. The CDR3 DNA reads TGTGCCAGCACCCCGGGCGGGGCTGTCGTATTCGAGCAGTACTTC.

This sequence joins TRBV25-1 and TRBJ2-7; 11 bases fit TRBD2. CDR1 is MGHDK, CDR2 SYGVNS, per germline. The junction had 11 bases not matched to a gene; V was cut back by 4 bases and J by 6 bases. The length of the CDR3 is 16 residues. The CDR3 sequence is CASSGPSGRLGGEQYF. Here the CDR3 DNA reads TGTGCCAGCAGTGGGCCTAGCGGGAGGTTGGGTGGCGAGCAGTACTTC.

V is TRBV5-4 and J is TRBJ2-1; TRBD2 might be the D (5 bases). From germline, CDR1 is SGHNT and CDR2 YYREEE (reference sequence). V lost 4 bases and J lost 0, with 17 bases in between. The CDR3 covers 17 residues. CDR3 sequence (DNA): TGTGCCAGCAGCGACCCGGCTAGCTCTAGCTCCTACAATGAGCAGTTCTTC. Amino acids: CASSDPASSSSYNEQFF.